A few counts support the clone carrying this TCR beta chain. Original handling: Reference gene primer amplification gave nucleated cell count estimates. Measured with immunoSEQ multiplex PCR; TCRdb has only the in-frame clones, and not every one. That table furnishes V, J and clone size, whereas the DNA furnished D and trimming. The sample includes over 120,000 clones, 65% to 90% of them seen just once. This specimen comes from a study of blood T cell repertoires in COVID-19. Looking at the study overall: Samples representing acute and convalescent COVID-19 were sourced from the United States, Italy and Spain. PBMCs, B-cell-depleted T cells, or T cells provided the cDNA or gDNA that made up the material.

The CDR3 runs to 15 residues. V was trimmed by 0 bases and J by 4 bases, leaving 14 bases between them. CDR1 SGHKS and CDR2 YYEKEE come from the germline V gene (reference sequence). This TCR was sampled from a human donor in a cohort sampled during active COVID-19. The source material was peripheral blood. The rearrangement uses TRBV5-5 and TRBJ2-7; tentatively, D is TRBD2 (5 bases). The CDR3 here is CASSLAGNYLYEQYF. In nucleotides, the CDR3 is TGTGCCAGCAGCTTGGCCGGGAACTACTTATACGAGCAGTACTTC.